Shown below are 14 T cell receptor beta chains from a single sample sequenced in a study of patients and donors after allogeneic stem cell transplantation. MiXCR, applied by TCRdb to the RT-PCR reads, yields one record per CDR3 protein. The sample consists of 900,000 to 1,000,000 distinct CDR3 sequences, approximately 19% of them appearing once. Sequencing was done on a sample of blood, either unsorted or a sorted T cell fraction (not recorded which). These receptors were obtained from a human donor who was either an allogeneic HSCT recipient or a stem cell or donor lymphocyte infusion donor (not recorded which). It is not recorded whose cells these are; they may come from a transplant donor.

A note on this clonotype: Likely a read error: the CDR3 ends without its conserved phenylalanine or tryptophan. This chain uses TRBV20-1 with TRBJ2-7; 10 bases match TRBD1. The germline CDR1 and CDR2 sequences are DFQATT and SNEGSKA (reference sequence). Trimming cost V 2 bases and J 0 bases; bases outside gene matches: 7. This CDR3 is 16 amino acids long. The CDR3 protein is CSARLDGTGDSYEQYY. CDR3 bases: TGCAGTGCTAGATTAGACGGGACAGGGGACTCCTACGAGCAGTACTAC.

This rearrangement joins TRBV3-1 to TRBJ1-5; D is unclear. The CDR3 contains 15 residues. Per germline, CDR1 LGHDT and CDR2 YNNKEL (reference sequence). V dropped 0 bases and J dropped 5 bases, with 11 bases sitting between them. The CDR3 loop is CASSQDFGRHQPQHF. The CDR3, as DNA: TGTGCCAGCAGCCAAGATTTCGGACGACATCAGCCCCAGCATTTT.

Many counts were recorded for this clonotype. The chain links TRBV10-3 to TRBJ1-5; 8 bases agree with TRBD1. Per the germline V gene, CDR1 is ENHRY and CDR2 is SYGVKD. The CDR3 consists of 15 residues. V lost 2 bases and J lost 6; bases outside the gene matches: 6. The CDR3 protein is CAISETDRAVQPQHF. In DNA form, the CDR3 reads TGTGCCATCAGTGAGACGGACAGGGCAGTTCAGCCCCAGCATTTT.

This clonotype has just a few counts. The chain is built from TRBV20-1 and TRBJ2-4; D possibly corresponds to TRBD1 (7 bases). The V gene's germline CDR1 is DFQATT and CDR2 SNEGSKA (reference sequence). The CDR3 runs 18 residues. Trimming cost V 3 bases and J 3 bases, with 24 bases left between them. The CDR3 sequence is CSASLSGVTGTVKNIQYF. CDR3 DNA: TGCAGTGCTAGTCTCTCGGGGGTGACAGGGACAGTCAAAAACATTCAGTACTTC.

There are a few counts of this clonotype. The V and J genes are TRBV12-3 or TRBV12-4 and TRBJ2-2, with 14 bases fitting TRBD2. This CDR3 contains 17 residues. The V gene end was trimmed by 5 bases and the J gene end by 5 bases; junction bases not matched to a gene: 7. In DNA, the CDR3 is TGTGCCAGCAGTCTAGGGGGACTAGCGGGGGAGACCGGGGAGCTGTTTTTT. It translates to CASSLGGLAGETGELFF.

The chain couples TRBV12-3 or TRBV12-4 to TRBJ1-6; D is undetermined. V was clipped by 0 bases and J by 11 bases, with 8 bases between them. The CDR3 extends over 13 amino acids. The CDR3 spells CASSLARGTPLHF. CDR3 bases: TGTGCCAGCAGTTTAGCCAGAGGGACACCCCTCCACTTT.

J is TRBJ2-1 and V is TRBV11-1; the match to TRBD2 covers 11 bases. The CDR3 runs 19 residues. Germline values: CDR1 SGHAT, CDR2 FQDESV (reference sequence). J was trimmed by 0 bases and V by 3 bases; bases with no gene match: 10. CDR3 sequence: CASSFLPGTSGSSYNEQFF. The DNA for the CDR3 is TGTGCCAGCAGCTTCCTCCCCGGGACTAGCGGATCCTCCTACAATGAGCAGTTCTTC.

The chain couples TRBV3-1 to TRBJ1-6; D remains unclear. V was shortened by 3 bases and J by 7 bases, with 7 bases between the two germline ends. CDR1 is LGHDT, CDR2 YNNKEL, per germline (reference sequence). The CDR3 contains 13 residues. The CDR3 region has the DNA TGTGCCAGCAGCCAGAGCGGCAATTCACCCCTCCACTTT. Its protein product is CASSQSGNSPLHF.

This clonotype was seen more than once but under ten times. The gene calls are TRBV29-1 and TRBJ2-1; the D is unclear. Per germline, CDR1 SQVTM and CDR2 ANQGSEA. The length of the CDR3 is 14 residues. With 4 bases removed from V and 5 bases from J, the gap between germline ends came to 15 bases. CDR3 DNA sequence: TGCAGCGTTGTGGGGTGGAGAAGCGACAATGAGCAGTTCTTC. It yields the protein CSVVGWRSDNEQFF.

This clonotype has ten or more counts. This chain uses TRBV11-2 with TRBJ2-7, with TRBD1 matching over 9 bases. The J segment lost 0 bases and the V segment lost 6 bases, leaving 3 bases of the junction unmatched. Germline V gene data show CDR1 as SGHAT and CDR2 as FQNNGV. The CDR3 covers 14 residues. This chain's CDR3 is CASSRTGASYEQYF. CDR3 coding DNA: TGTGCCAGCAGTCGGACAGGGGCCTCCTACGAGCAGTACTTC.

This clonotype was picked up a small number of times. This sequence joins TRBV20-1 and TRBJ1-1, with D perhaps TRBD1 (6 bases). Trimming shortened V by 3 bases and J by 5 bases, and 13 bases separated the two germline ends. Germline CDR1 reads DFQATT; CDR2 reads SNEGSKA (reference sequence). The CDR3 has 13 residues. CDR3 sequence: CSARAGQKTEAFF. The CDR3 nucleotides read TGCAGTGCTAGGGCTGGACAGAAGACTGAAGCTTTCTTT.

This clonotype was counted only a few times. The J gene is TRBJ2-2, the V gene TRBV4-3; TRBD1 matches 7 bases. Germline trimming cut 2 bases from V and 1 base from J; bases unmatched to any gene: 4. Germline assignment: CDR1 LGHNA and CDR2 YSLEER. CDR3 length: 16 amino acids. CDR3 nucleotide sequence: TGCGCCAGCAGCCAATACCACAGGGGGAACACCGGGGAGCTGTTTTTT. This codes for CASSQYHRGNTGELFF.

This chain uses TRBV20-1 with TRBJ1-2; D ambiguous. V was clipped by 6 bases and J by 2 bases, with 25 bases between them. The germline V gene encodes CDR1 DFQATT and CDR2 SNEGSKA (reference sequence). This CDR3 contains 17 residues. In DNA, the CDR3 is TGCAGTGCCGATAAATTAAATAGAGACACGTACAACTATGGCTACACCTTC. The encoded protein is CSADKLNRDTYNYGYTF.

This clonotype was counted only a few times. The gene calls are TRBV6-1 and TRBJ2-2; D might be TRBD1 (6 bases). Germline lookup yields CDR1 MNHNS and CDR2 SASEGT. The V end lost 6 bases, the J end lost 6 bases, and 23 bases lay between the germline ends. CDR3 length equals 17 residues. The CDR3 loop is CASRIHRDTRVSGELFF. The CDR3 bases are TGTGCCAGCAGGATACACCGGGACACCCGAGTATCCGGGGAGCTGTTTTTT.